Listed below are T cell receptor beta chains from one sample, sequenced in a study. One entry per CDR3 protein results from TCRdb running MiXCR on the 5' RACE reads. The table records 60,000 to 65,000 distinct CDR3 sequences, around 30% of them present only once. The specimen sequenced was tumor-infiltrating naive CD4+ T cells sorted from the breast tumor. The receptors originated from a female donor with breast cancer. The CDR3 runs from the conserved cysteine through the conserved F or W. Each record gives: V gene, clone size, J gene, D gene, CDR3 DNA, CDR3 protein. A D gene is named only where the DNA matches it firmly. A row's size may be missing; if present it is once, few, many or a size class.

V gene: TRBV12-3/TRBV12-4
clone size: NA
J gene: TRBJ1-2
D gene: TRBD1
CDR3 DNA: TGTGCCAGCAGTTTTCAGGGGGCAAATGGCTACACCTTC
CDR3 protein: CASSFQGANGYTF

V gene: TRBV7-2
clone size: NA
J gene: TRBJ2-5
D gene: NA
CDR3 DNA: TGTGCCAGCAGCCTACATTCGAGAGACAGCGAGACCCAGTACTTC
CDR3 protein: CASSLHSRDSETQYF

V gene: TRBV20-1
clone size: medium-sized
J gene: TRBJ2-5
D gene: NA
CDR3 DNA: TGCAGTGCTGGCCGACCGAGGATGGACAGAAGGCTACAAGAGACCCAGTACTTC
CDR3 protein: CSAGRPRMDRRLQETQYF

V gene: TRBV5-1
clone size: few
J gene: TRBJ2-3
D gene: NA
CDR3 DNA: TGCGCCAGCAGCTTAACGACTATGGGTCCAGATACGCAGTATTTT
CDR3 protein: CASSLTTMGPDTQYF

V gene: TRBV25-1
clone size: NA
J gene: TRBJ2-5
D gene: TRBD2
CDR3 DNA: TGTGCCAGCGCCCGACTAGCGGGAGAGCAAGAGACCCAGTACTTC
CDR3 protein: CASARLAGEQETQYF

V gene: TRBV15
clone size: NA
J gene: TRBJ2-1
D gene: NA
CDR3 DNA: TGTGCCACCAGCAGGGAGCCCGCCTACAATGAGCAGTTCTTC
CDR3 protein: CATSREPAYNEQFF

V gene: TRBV7-2
clone size: few
J gene: TRBJ1-1
D gene: NA
CDR3 DNA: TGTGCCAGCAGCTTAGTTCCCAGGGGAAGATTGAACACTGAAGCTTTCTTT
CDR3 protein: CASSLVPRGRLNTEAFF

V gene: TRBV7-8
clone size: NA
J gene: TRBJ2-1
D gene: TRBD2
CDR3 DNA: TGTGCCAGCAGCTCCGAGGGACTAGTTGCAAACAATGAGCAGTTCTTC
CDR3 protein: CASSSEGLVANNEQFF

V gene: TRBV20-1
clone size: many
J gene: TRBJ2-1
D gene: TRBD2
CDR3 DNA: TGCAGTGCTCCCCCGGGGGGCTCCTACAATGAGCAGTTCTTC
CDR3 protein: CSAPPGGSYNEQFF

V gene: TRBV11-2
clone size: many
J gene: TRBJ2-4
D gene: NA
CDR3 DNA: TGTGCCAGCAGCTTAGGGCTAGAAAACATTCAGTACTTC
CDR3 protein: CASSLGLENIQYF

V gene: TRBV7-9
clone size: NA
J gene: TRBJ2-1
D gene: NA
CDR3 DNA: TGTGCCAGCAGCCCCGGACTTCTTTACAATGAGCAGTTCTTC
CDR3 protein: CASSPGLLYNEQFF

V gene: TRBV4-1
clone size: few
J gene: TRBJ1-2
D gene: NA
CDR3 DNA: TGCGCCAGCAGCCAAGAAGGCAGGCCCGGCTACACCTTC
CDR3 protein: CASSQEGRPGYTF

V gene: TRBV27
clone size: NA
J gene: TRBJ1-6
D gene: NA
CDR3 DNA: TGTGCCAGCAGTTCTCCGGGGCTAAATTCACCCCTCCACTTT
CDR3 protein: CASSSPGLNSPLHF

V gene: TRBV30
clone size: NA
J gene: TRBJ2-5
D gene: TRBD2
CDR3 DNA: TGTGCCTGGAGTAGCGGGGGGTCTCAAGAGACCCAGTACTTC
CDR3 protein: CAWSSGGSQETQYF

V gene: TRBV12-3/TRBV12-4
clone size: few
J gene: TRBJ1-2
D gene: NA
CDR3 DNA: TGTGCCAGCAGTTTAAACGTCGGAAATGGCTACACCTTC
CDR3 protein: CASSLNVGNGYTF

V gene: TRBV7-9
clone size: NA
J gene: TRBJ2-5
D gene: NA
CDR3 DNA: TGTGCCAGCAGCCCTAAAGAGACCCAGTACTTC
CDR3 protein: CASSPKETQYF

V gene: TRBV7-9
clone size: few
J gene: TRBJ2-7
D gene: TRBD2
CDR3 DNA: TGTGCCAGCAGCTTACCCGGGACTAGCGTGTCCTACGAGCAGTACTTC
CDR3 protein: CASSLPGTSVSYEQYF

V gene: TRBV7-9
clone size: few
J gene: TRBJ2-3
D gene: TRBD2
CDR3 DNA: TGTGCCAGCAGCTTTGCGAGAAGCGGGGTTACAGATACGCAGTATTTT
CDR3 protein: CASSFARSGVTDTQYF

V gene: TRBV7-2
clone size: few
J gene: TRBJ1-2
D gene: NA
CDR3 DNA: TGTGCCAGCAGCGCCCGAGGGGTTGAGAATGGCTACACCTTC
CDR3 protein: CASSARGVENGYTF

V gene: TRBV20-1
clone size: NA
J gene: TRBJ2-6
D gene: NA
CDR3 DNA: TGCAGTGCTAGAGAGCCCGGGGGCAGGAGGGCCAACGTCCTGACTTTC
CDR3 protein: CSAREPGGRRANVLTF

V gene: TRBV6-5
clone size: NA
J gene: TRBJ1-4
D gene: NA
CDR3 DNA: TGTGCCAGCAGCAGGACCGCATCCACCGAAAAACTGTTTTTT
CDR3 protein: CASSRTASTEKLFF

V gene: TRBV12-3/TRBV12-4
clone size: NA
J gene: TRBJ1-1
D gene: TRBD1
CDR3 DNA: TGTGCCAGCAGTTTCTGGACAGGCTCGGGAGCTTTCTTT
CDR3 protein: CASSFWTGSGAFF

V gene: TRBV7-9
clone size: medium-sized
J gene: TRBJ2-1
D gene: TRBD2
CDR3 DNA: TGTGCCAGCAGCTTAGGCGGTTGGGGACTAAACTACAATGAGCAGTTCTTC
CDR3 protein: CASSLGGWGLNYNEQFF

V gene: TRBV7-3
clone size: few
J gene: TRBJ2-7
D gene: NA
CDR3 DNA: TGTGCCAGCAGCTTAAGCGGGGTTCTGGGTGAGCAGTACTTC
CDR3 protein: CASSLSGVLGEQYF

V gene: TRBV4-1
clone size: few
J gene: TRBJ2-1
D gene: NA
CDR3 DNA: TGCGCCAGCAGCCAAGTTAGCAGGGGCAATGAGCAGTTCTTC
CDR3 protein: CASSQVSRGNEQFF

V gene: TRBV6-1
clone size: many
J gene: TRBJ1-5
D gene: NA
CDR3 DNA: TGTGCCAGCAGTGAATGGGGGAGAAATCAGCCCCAGCATTTT
CDR3 protein: CASSEWGRNQPQHF

V gene: TRBV20-1
clone size: NA
J gene: TRBJ2-7
D gene: NA
CDR3 DNA: TGCAGTGCTAGAGATCTTGGGAACTCCTACGAGCAGTACTTC
CDR3 protein: CSARDLGNSYEQYF

V gene: TRBV7-2
clone size: many
J gene: TRBJ2-2
D gene: NA
CDR3 DNA: TGTGCCAGCAGCTTAACCTCTTTTGGGCATTCTAGTACCGGGGAGCTGTTTTTT
CDR3 protein: CASSLTSFGHSSTGELFF

V gene: TRBV6-5
clone size: NA
J gene: TRBJ1-2
D gene: TRBD1
CDR3 DNA: TGTGCCAGCAGCCCCCAGGGGGCCGGCTATGGCTACACCTTC
CDR3 protein: CASSPQGAGYGYTF

V gene: TRBV20-1
clone size: once
J gene: TRBJ2-7
D gene: TRBD2
CDR3 DNA: TGCAGTGCTAGCCCCCCTAGCGGGAGCTCCTACGAGCAGTACTTC
CDR3 protein: CSASPPSGSSYEQYF

V gene: TRBV7-2
clone size: NA
J gene: TRBJ1-2
D gene: NA
CDR3 DNA: TGTGCCAGCAGCTTAGATATGGGGGAGGCTTCTGGCTACACCTTC
CDR3 protein: CASSLDMGEASGYTF

V gene: TRBV5-1
clone size: once
J gene: TRBJ2-7
D gene: NA
CDR3 DNA: TGCGCCAGCAGCCGCGACATTAACGGCGAGCAGTACTTC
CDR3 protein: CASSRDINGEQYF

V gene: TRBV29-1
clone size: many
J gene: TRBJ1-5
D gene: NA
CDR3 DNA: TGCAGCGTTGGAAGCAATCAGCCCCAGCATTTT
CDR3 protein: CSVGSNQPQHF

V gene: TRBV2
clone size: NA
J gene: TRBJ1-1
D gene: NA
CDR3 DNA: TGTGCCAGGGGCCCAGTGAACACTGAAGCTTTCTTT
CDR3 protein: CARGPVNTEAFF

V gene: TRBV20-1
clone size: NA
J gene: TRBJ2-1
D gene: TRBD2
CDR3 DNA: TGCAGTGTCCAACCTCTAGCGGGAAAGTACAATGAGCAGTTCTTC
CDR3 protein: CSVQPLAGKYNEQFF

V gene: TRBV20-1
clone size: few
J gene: TRBJ2-7
D gene: TRBD2
CDR3 DNA: TGCAGTGCTAGAGAGGAACTAGCGGGAGGGGTCGAGCAGTACTTC
CDR3 protein: CSAREELAGGVEQYF

V gene: TRBV5-1
clone size: many
J gene: TRBJ2-5
D gene: TRBD1
CDR3 DNA: TGCGCCAGCAGCCCGGGACAGAGGTCTGGAGAAGAGACCCAGTACTTC
CDR3 protein: CASSPGQRSGEETQYF

V gene: TRBV12-3/TRBV12-4
clone size: few
J gene: TRBJ2-7
D gene: NA
CDR3 DNA: TGTGCCAGCAGTCCTCCTGAATGGTATGGCTACGAGCAGTACTTC
CDR3 protein: CASSPPEWYGYEQYF

V gene: TRBV4-1
clone size: NA
J gene: TRBJ1-6
D gene: NA
CDR3 DNA: TGCGCCAGCAGCCAAGGGGGCTTCCTTGGTAATTCACCCCTCCACTTT
CDR3 protein: CASSQGGFLGNSPLHF

V gene: TRBV5-1
clone size: many
J gene: TRBJ2-1
D gene: TRBD2
CDR3 DNA: TGCGCCAGCAGCTCCCCGACTAGCGGGGGGAGCTCCTACAATGAGCAGTTCTTC
CDR3 protein: CASSSPTSGGSSYNEQFF

V gene: TRBV30
clone size: once
J gene: TRBJ2-2
D gene: NA
CDR3 DNA: TGTGCCTGGAGTGCCCTAGTCGGGATGAGTCCCGGGGAGCTGTTTTTT
CDR3 protein: CAWSALVGMSPGELFF

V gene: TRBV5-1
clone size: NA
J gene: TRBJ1-1
D gene: TRBD1
CDR3 DNA: TGCGCCAGCAGCGGGACAGGGCCGGGCACTGAAGCTTTCTTT
CDR3 protein: CASSGTGPGTEAFF

V gene: TRBV12-3/TRBV12-4
clone size: NA
J gene: TRBJ1-5
D gene: TRBD1
CDR3 DNA: TGTGCCAGCAGTTCCAGGAAACTTGGACAGGGGGCGGGGCAGCCCCAGCATTTT
CDR3 protein: CASSSRKLGQGAGQPQHF

V gene: TRBV7-2
clone size: many
J gene: TRBJ1-1
D gene: TRBD1
CDR3 DNA: TGTGCCAGCAGCTCGAGGGGGCGCGGAGCTGAAGCTTTCTTT
CDR3 protein: CASSSRGRGAEAFF

V gene: TRBV7-6
clone size: NA
J gene: TRBJ2-3
D gene: TRBD2
CDR3 DNA: TGTGCCAGCAGCATGGGGACTAGCGGGGCCCGGGATACGCAGTATTTT
CDR3 protein: CASSMGTSGARDTQYF

V gene: TRBV5-6
clone size: few
J gene: TRBJ2-7
D gene: TRBD1
CDR3 DNA: TGTGCCAGCAGCGCGACAGGGGGGAGCTCCTACGAGCAGTACTTC
CDR3 protein: CASSATGGSSYEQYF

V gene: TRBV9
clone size: medium-sized
J gene: TRBJ2-1
D gene: TRBD2
CDR3 DNA: TGTGCCAGCAGCGTAGGGGGCAGGGGACGACTAGCGGGTTACAATGAGCAGTTCTTC
CDR3 protein: CASSVGGRGRLAGYNEQFF

V gene: TRBV7-9
clone size: NA
J gene: TRBJ2-5
D gene: NA
CDR3 DNA: TGTGCCAGCAGCCCGGACAGAACCCAAGAGACCCAGTACTTC
CDR3 protein: CASSPDRTQETQYF

V gene: TRBV2
clone size: NA
J gene: TRBJ2-3
D gene: NA
CDR3 DNA: TGTGCCAGCAGTCGGACGACCTCAGGGAAGTATTTT
CDR3 protein: CASSRTTSGKYF

V gene: TRBV7-9
clone size: few
J gene: TRBJ1-1
D gene: NA
CDR3 DNA: TGTGCCAGCAGCCCCCCCTACGCTGAAGCTTTCTTT
CDR3 protein: CASSPPYAEAFF